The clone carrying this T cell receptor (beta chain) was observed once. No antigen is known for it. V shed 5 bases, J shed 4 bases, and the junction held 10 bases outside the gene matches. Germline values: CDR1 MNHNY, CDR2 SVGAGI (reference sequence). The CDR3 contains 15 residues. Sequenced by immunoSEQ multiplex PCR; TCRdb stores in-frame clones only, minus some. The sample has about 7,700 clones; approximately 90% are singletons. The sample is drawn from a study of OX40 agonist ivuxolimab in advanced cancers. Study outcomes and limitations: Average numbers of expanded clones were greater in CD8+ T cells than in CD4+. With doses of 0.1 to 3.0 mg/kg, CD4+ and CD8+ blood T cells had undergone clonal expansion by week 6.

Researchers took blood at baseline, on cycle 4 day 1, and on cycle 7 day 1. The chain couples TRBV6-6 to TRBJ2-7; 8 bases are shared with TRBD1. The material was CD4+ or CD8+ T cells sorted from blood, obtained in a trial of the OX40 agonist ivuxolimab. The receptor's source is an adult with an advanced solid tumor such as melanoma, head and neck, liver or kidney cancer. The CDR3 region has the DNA TGTGCCAGCAGTCACGCGGGACAGGCAAATTACGAGCAGTACTTC. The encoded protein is CASSHAGQANYEQYF.